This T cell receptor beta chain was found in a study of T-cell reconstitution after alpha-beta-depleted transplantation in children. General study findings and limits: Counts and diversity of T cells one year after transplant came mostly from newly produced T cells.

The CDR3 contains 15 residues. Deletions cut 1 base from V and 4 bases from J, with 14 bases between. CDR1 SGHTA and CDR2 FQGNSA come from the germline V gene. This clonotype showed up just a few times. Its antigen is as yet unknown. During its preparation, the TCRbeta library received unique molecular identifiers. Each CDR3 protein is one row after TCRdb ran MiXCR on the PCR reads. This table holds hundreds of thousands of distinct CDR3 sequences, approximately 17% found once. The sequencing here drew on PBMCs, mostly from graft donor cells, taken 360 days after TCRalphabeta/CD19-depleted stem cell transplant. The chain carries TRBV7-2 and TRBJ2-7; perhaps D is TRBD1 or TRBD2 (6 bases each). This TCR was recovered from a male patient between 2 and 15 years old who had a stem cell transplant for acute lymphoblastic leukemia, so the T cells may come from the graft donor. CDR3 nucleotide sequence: TGTGCCAGCAGCTTAGAATGGACGGGGGCTTACGAGCAGTACTTC. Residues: CASSLEWTGAYEQYF.